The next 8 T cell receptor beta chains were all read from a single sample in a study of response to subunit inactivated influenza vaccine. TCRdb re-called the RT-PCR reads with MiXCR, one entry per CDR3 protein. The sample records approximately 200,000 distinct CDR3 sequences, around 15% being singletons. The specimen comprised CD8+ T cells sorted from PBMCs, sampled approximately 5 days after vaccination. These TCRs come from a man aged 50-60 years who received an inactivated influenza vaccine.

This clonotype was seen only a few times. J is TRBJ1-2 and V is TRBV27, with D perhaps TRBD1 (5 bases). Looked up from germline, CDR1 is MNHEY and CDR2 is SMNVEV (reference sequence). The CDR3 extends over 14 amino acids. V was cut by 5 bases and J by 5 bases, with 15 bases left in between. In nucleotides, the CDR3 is TGTGCCAGCAGTCAGGGTTCTCCTTGGTATGGCTACACCTTC. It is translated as CASSQGSPWYGYTF.

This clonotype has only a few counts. CDR3 coding DNA: TGTGCCAGCAGCTTACCAGGGTTCCACGAGCAGTACTTC. Its translation is CASSLPGFHEQYF. V gene TRBV7-8 combines with J gene TRBJ2-7, with a tentative D call TRBD1 (5 bases). Between the trimmed V and J ends, which lost 2 bases and 5 bases, there was a span of 10 bases. Looked up from germline, CDR1 is SGHVS and CDR2 is FQNEAQ. CDR3 length: 13 amino acids.

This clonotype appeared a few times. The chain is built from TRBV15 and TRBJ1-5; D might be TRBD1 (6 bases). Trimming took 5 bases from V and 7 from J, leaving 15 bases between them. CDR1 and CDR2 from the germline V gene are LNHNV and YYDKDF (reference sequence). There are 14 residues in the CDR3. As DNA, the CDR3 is TGTGCCACCAGCGGACGGGGGGCAGGACAGCCCCAGCATTTT. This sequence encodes CATSGRGAGQPQHF.

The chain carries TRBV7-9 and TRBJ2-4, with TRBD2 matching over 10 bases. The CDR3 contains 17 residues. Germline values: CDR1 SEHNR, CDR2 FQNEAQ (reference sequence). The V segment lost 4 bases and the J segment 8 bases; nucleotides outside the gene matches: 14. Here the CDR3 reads CASSSGLAASYGDIQYF. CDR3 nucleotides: TGTGCCAGCAGCTCCGGACTAGCGGCCTCGTATGGGGACATTCAGTACTTC. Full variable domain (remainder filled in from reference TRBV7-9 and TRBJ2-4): DTGVSQNPRHKITKRGQNVTFRCDPISEHNRLYWYRQTLGQGPEFLTYFQNEAQLEKSRLLSDRFSAERPKGSFSTLEIQRTEQGDSAMYLCASSSGLAASYGDIQYFGAGTRLSVL.

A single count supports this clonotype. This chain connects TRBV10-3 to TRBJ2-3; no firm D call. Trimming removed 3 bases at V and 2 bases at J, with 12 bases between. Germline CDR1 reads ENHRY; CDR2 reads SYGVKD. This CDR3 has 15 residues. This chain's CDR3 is CAISELAAVTDTQYF. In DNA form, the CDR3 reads TGTGCCATCAGTGAATTGGCAGCAGTCACAGATACGCAGTATTTT.

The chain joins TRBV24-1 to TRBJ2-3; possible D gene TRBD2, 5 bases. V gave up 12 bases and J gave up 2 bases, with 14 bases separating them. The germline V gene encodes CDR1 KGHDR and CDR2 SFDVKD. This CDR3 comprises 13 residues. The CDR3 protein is CAAGESHTDTQYF. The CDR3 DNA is TGTGCCGCCGGGGAGAGCCACACAGATACGCAGTATTTT.

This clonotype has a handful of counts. Written as DNA, the CDR3 is TGTGCCAGCAGTTCCGGGACAGGGGGGCGGGAGACCCAGTACTTC. Translation: CASSSGTGGRETQYF. The chain recombines TRBV12-3 or TRBV12-4 with TRBJ2-5, with 11 bases lining up with TRBD1. The CDR3 runs 15 residues. J gave up 5 bases and V 4 bases, and 6 bases lay outside the gene matches.

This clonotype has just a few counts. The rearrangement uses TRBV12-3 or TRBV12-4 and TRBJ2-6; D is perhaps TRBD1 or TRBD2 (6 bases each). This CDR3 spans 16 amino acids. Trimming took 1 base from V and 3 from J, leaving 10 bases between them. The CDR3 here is CASSLGGALGANVLTF. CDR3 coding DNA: TGTGCCAGCAGTTTAGGGGGGGCGCTTGGGGCCAACGTCCTGACTTTC.